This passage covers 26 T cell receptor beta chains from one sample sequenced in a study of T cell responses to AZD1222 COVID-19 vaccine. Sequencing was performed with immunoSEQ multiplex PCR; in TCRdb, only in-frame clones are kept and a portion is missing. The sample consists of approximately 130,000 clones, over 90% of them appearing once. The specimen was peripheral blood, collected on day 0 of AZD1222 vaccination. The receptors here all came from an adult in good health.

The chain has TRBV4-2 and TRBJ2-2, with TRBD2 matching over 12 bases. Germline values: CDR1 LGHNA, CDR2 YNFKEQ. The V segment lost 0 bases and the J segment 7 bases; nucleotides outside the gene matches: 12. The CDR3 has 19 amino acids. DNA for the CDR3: TGTGCCAGCAGCCAAGATCTGGCTAGCGGGGGGGCCGGCTACGGGGAGCTGTTTTTT. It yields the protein CASSQDLASGGAGYGELFF.

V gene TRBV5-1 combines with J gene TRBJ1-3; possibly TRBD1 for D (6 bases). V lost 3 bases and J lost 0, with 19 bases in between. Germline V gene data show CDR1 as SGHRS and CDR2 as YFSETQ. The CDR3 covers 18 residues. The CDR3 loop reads CASSSGTFFSSSGNTIYF. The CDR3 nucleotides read TGCGCCAGCAGCTCCGGGACATTTTTTTCGAGCTCTGGAAACACCATATATTTT.

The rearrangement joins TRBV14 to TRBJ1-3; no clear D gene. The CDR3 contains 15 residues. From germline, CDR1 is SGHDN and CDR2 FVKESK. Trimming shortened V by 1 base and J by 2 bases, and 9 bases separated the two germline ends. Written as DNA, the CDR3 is TGTGCCAGCAGCCAAGTTCCCGGGACTGGAAACACCATATATTTT. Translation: CASSQVPGTGNTIYF.

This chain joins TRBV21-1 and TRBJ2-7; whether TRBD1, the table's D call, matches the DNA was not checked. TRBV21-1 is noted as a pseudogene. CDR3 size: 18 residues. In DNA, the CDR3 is TGTGCCAGCAGCAAAGCTCGCTACCAACCTAAAAGACACTACGAGCAGTACTTC. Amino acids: CASSKARYQPKRHYEQYF.

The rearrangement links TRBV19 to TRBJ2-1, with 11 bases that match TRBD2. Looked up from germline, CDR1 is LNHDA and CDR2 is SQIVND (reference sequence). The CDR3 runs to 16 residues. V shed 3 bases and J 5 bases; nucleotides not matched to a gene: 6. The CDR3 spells CASSMGSGGENNEQFF. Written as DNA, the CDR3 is TGTGCCAGTAGTATGGGTAGCGGGGGGGAGAACAATGAGCAGTTCTTC.

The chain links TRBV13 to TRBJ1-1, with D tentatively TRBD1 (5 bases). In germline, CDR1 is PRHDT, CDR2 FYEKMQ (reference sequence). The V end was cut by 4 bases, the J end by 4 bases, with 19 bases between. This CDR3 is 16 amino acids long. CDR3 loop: CASSWGMGGLGTEAFF. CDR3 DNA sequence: TGTGCCAGCAGCTGGGGGATGGGGGGATTAGGCACTGAAGCTTTCTTT.

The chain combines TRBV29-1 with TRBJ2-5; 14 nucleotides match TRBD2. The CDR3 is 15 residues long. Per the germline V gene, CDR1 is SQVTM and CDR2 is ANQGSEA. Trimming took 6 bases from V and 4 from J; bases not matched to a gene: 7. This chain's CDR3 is CSVRTSGGSGETQYF. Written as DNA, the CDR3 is TGCAGCGTCAGGACTAGCGGGGGGTCGGGAGAGACCCAGTACTTC.

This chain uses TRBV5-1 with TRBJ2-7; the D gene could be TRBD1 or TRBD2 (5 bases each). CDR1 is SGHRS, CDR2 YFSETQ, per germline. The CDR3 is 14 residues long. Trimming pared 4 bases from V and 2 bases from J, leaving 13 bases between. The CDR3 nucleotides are TGCGCCAGCAGCGGACCGGGACCTCCCTACGAGCAGTACTTC. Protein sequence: CASSGPGPPYEQYF.

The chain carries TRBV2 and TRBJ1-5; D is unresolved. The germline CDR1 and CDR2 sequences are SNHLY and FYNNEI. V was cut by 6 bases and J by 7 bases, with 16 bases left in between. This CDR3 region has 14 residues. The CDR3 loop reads CASSGDGLRQPQHF. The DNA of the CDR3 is TGTGCCAGCAGCGGGGATGGGCTTAGGCAGCCCCAGCATTTT.

The CDR3 nucleotides read TGTGCCAGCAGTCGCGACAGGGACCAAGAGACCCAGTACTTC. Translating gives CASSRDRDQETQYF. V usage is TRBV6-5 and J usage is TRBJ2-5, with 7 bases that match TRBD1. There are 14 residues in the CDR3. After removal of 5 bases from V and 0 bases from J, the junction contained 3 bases not matched to a gene. Germline V gives CDR1 MNHEY, CDR2 SVGAGI.

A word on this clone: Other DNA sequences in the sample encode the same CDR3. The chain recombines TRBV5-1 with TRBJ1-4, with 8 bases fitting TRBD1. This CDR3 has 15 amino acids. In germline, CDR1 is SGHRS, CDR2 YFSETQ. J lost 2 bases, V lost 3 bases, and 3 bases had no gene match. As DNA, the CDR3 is TGCGCCAGCAGCTCCCAGGGGGCGACTAATGAAAAACTGTTTTTT. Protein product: CASSSQGATNEKLFF.

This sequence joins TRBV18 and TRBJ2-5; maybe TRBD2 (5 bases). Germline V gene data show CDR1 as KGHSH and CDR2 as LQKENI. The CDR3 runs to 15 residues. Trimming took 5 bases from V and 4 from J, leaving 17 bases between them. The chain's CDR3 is CASSSRPERAETQYF. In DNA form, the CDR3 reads TGTGCCAGCTCATCTCGGCCAGAGAGGGCAGAGACCCAGTACTTC.

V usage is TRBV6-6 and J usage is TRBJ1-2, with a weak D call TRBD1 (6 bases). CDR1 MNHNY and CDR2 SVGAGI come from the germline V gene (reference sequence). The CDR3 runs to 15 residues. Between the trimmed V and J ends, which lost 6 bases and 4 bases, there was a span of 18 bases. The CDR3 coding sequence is TGTGCCAGCAGAGGGGGGAATTCCCCGGTCTATGGCTACACCTTC. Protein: CASRGGNSPVYGYTF.

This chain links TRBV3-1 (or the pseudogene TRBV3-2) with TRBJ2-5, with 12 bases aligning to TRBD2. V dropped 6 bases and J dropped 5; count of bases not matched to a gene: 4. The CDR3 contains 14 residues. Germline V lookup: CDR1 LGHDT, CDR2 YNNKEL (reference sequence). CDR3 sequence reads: CASSQTSGGETQYF. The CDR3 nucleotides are TGTGCCAGCAGTCAGACTAGCGGGGGTGAGACCCAGTACTTC.

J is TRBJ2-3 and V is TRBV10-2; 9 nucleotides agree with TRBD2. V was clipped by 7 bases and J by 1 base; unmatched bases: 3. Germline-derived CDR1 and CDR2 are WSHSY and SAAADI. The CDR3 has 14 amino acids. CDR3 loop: CASKAGGGTDTQYF. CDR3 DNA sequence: TGCGCCAGCAAAGCGGGGGGAGGCACAGATACGCAGTATTTT.

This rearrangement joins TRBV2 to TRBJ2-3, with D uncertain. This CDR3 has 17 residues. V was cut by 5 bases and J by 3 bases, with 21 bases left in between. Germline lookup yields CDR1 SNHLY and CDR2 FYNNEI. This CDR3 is CASSNQGGPSGTDTQYF. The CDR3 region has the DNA TGTGCCAGCAGTAATCAAGGTGGCCCCTCCGGGACAGATACGCAGTATTTT.

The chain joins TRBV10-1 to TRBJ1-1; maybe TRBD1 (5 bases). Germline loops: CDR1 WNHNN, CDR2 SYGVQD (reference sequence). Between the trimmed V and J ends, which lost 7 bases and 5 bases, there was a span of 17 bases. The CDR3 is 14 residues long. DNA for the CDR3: TGCGCCAGCACTCCCAAGGTCCGGGGGACTGAAGCTTTCTTT. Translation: CASTPKVRGTEAFF.

The CDR3 loop is CASSLSFRDAGNQPQHF. The DNA for the CDR3 is TGTGCCAGCAGTTTATCTTTTAGGGACGCAGGCAATCAGCCCCAGCATTTT. The rearrangement uses TRBV27 and TRBJ1-5; D perhaps matches TRBD1 (5 bases). The V gene lost 0 bases and the J gene lost 2 bases, with 14 bases spanning the gap. This CDR3 contains 17 residues. The V gene's germline CDR1 is MNHEY and CDR2 SMNVEV (reference sequence).

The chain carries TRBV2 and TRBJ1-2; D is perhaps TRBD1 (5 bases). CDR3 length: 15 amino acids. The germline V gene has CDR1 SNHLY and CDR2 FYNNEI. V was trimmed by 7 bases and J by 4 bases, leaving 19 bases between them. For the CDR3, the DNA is TGTGCCAGCATTTTACCCGGGACCCCGATCTATGGCTACACCTTC. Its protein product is CASILPGTPIYGYTF.

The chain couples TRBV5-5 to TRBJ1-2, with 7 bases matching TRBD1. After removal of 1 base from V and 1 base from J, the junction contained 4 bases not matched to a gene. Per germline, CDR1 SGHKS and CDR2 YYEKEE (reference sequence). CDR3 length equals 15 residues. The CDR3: CASSLSGGFNYGYTF. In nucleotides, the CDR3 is TGTGCCAGCAGCTTGTCAGGGGGTTTTAACTATGGCTACACCTTC.

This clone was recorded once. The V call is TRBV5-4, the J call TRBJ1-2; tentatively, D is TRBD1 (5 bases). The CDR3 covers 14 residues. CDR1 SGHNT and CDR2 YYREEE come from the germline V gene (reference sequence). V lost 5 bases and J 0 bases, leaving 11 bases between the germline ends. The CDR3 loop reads CASRGDRSNYGYTF. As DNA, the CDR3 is TGTGCCAGCAGGGGAGACAGATCTAACTATGGCTACACCTTC.

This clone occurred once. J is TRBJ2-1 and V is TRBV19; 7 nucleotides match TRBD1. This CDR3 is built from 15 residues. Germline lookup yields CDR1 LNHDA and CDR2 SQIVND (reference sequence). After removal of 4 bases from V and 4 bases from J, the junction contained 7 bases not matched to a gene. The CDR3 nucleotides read TGTGCCAGTAGTACCGGGACAGAATTATACAATGAGCAGTTCTTC. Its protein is CASSTGTELYNEQFF.

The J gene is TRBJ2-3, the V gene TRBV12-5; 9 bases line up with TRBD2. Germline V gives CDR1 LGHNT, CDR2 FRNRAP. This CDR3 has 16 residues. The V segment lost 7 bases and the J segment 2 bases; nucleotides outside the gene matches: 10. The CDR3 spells CASAPGGGVYTDTQYF. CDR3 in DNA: TGTGCTAGTGCCCCAGGCGGGGGGGTGTACACAGATACGCAGTATTTT.

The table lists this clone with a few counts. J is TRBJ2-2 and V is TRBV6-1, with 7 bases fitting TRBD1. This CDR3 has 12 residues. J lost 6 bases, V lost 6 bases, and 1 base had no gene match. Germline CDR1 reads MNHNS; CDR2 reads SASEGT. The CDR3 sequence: CASSTGAGELFF. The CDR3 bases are TGTGCCAGCAGCACAGGGGCCGGGGAGCTGTTTTTT.

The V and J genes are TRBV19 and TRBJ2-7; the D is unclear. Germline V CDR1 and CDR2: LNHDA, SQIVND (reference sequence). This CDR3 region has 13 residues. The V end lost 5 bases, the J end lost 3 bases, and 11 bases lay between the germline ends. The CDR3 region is CASSPSRFYEQYF. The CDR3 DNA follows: TGTGCCAGTAGTCCATCTCGCTTCTACGAGCAGTACTTC.

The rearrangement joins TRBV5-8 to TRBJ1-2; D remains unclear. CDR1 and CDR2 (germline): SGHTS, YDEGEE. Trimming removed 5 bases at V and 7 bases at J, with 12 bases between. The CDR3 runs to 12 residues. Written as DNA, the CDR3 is TGTGCCAGCAGTTTGAGGGTACCTGGCTACACCTTC. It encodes CASSLRVPGYTF.